These 18 T cell receptor beta chains were all obtained from the same sample, sequenced in a study of shared clonotypes between healthy human individuals. TCRdb's copy holds only in-frame clones and misses some; the assay was immunoSEQ multiplex PCR. The table records nearly 1 million clones, roughly 72% of them present only once. Material: memory CD4+ T cells sorted from blood. Described subset: CD45RA-negative fraction. The receptors stem from a man aged 18 to 29 in good health.

The chain uses TRBV2 and TRBJ1-5, with D possibly matching TRBD1 (5 bases). Germline V gene lookup returns CDR1 SNHLY and CDR2 FYNNEI. This CDR3 has 15 amino acids. Trimming shortened V by 4 bases and J by 0 bases, and 10 bases separated the two germline ends. The CDR3 nucleotides are TGTGCCAGCAGTGTCTATGGGGGTAGCAATCAGCCCCAGCATTTT. Protein: CASSVYGGSNQPQHF.

The chain combines TRBV10-3 with TRBJ1-1; weak D call: TRBD1 (5 bases). The CDR3 covers 15 residues. Germline values: CDR1 ENHRY, CDR2 SYGVKD. CDR3: CATTTGTYMNTEAFF. The CDR3 DNA sequence: TGTGCTACTACAACCGGGACGTACATGAACACTGAAGCTTTCTTT.

Comment on this clone: This same CDR3 is encoded by further DNA sequences in the sample. The chain has TRBV30 and TRBJ1-5; a possible D gene is TRBD1 (5 bases). Germline values: CDR1 GTSNPN, CDR2 SVGIG (reference sequence). This CDR3 has 13 amino acids. V dropped 4 bases and J dropped 2 bases, with 9 bases sitting between them. The CDR3: CAWKGGGNQPQHF. CDR3 nucleotides: TGTGCCTGGAAGGGAGGGGGCAATCAGCCCCAGCATTTT.

V and J are TRBV5-1 and TRBJ2-7; 8 nucleotides align to TRBD2. With 0 bases clipped from V and 4 bases from J, the junction kept 6 bases outside the gene matches. Germline-derived CDR1 and CDR2 are SGHRS and YFSETQ. The CDR3 has 15 amino acids. CDR3: CASSLAAGDYYEQYF. In nucleotides, the CDR3 is TGCGCCAGCAGCTTGGCAGCGGGAGATTATTACGAGCAGTACTTC.

The chain carries TRBV12-5 and TRBJ1-6, with D possibly being TRBD1 (5 bases). CDR1 LGHNT and CDR2 FRNRAP come from the germline V gene. Trimming took off 6 bases at V and 13 bases at J, with 19 bases between the two ends. The CDR3 covers 14 residues. The CDR3 DNA sequence: TGTGCTAGTGGATCTGGGACCGGCTCGTCCCCCCTCCACTTT. This encodes CASGSGTGSSPLHF.

The J gene is TRBJ2-2, the V gene TRBV19, with 10 bases lining up with TRBD1. The CDR3 loop spans 12 amino acids. The germline V gene encodes CDR1 LNHDA and CDR2 SQIVND (reference sequence). Germline trimming cut 6 bases from V and 15 bases from J; bases unmatched to any gene: 7. For the CDR3, the DNA is TGTGCCAGTAGCTGGGGACAGGGGTGGTTGTTTTTT. Translated: CASSWGQGWLFF.

Of note for this clone: This specimen includes other DNA sequences encoding the same CDR3. The J gene is TRBJ2-3, the V gene TRBV19; D remains unclear. V gave up 6 bases and J gave up 0 bases, with 7 bases separating them. The germline V gene encodes CDR1 LNHDA and CDR2 SQIVND (reference sequence). The CDR3 consists of 13 residues. The CDR3 nucleotides are TGTGCCAGTAGATTGGGCAGCACAGATACGCAGTATTTT. Protein product: CASRLGSTDTQYF.

The rearrangement links TRBV5-1 to TRBJ2-1, with D maybe TRBD1 (7 bases). This CDR3 is built from 15 residues. Germline CDR1 SGHRS, CDR2 YFSETQ. Trimming took 4 bases from V and 6 from J, leaving 17 bases between them. Here the CDR3 DNA reads TGCGCCAGCAGCCCTCACGCGGGACAGAGCAATGAGCAGTTCTTC. Residues: CASSPHAGQSNEQFF. The variable domain in full, with the rest retrieved from reference TRBV5-1 and TRBJ2-1, is KAGVTQTPRYLIKTRGQQVTLSCSPISGHRSVSWYQQTPGQGLQFLFEYFSETQRNKGNFPGRFSGRQFSNSRSEMNVSTLELGDSALYLCASSPHAGQSNEQFFGPGTRLTVL.

This rearrangement joins TRBV2 to TRBJ2-7; a possible D gene is TRBD1 (5 bases). Trimming took off 0 bases at V and 5 bases at J, with 14 bases between the two ends. The CDR3 is 15 residues long. In germline, CDR1 is SNHLY, CDR2 FYNNEI. The CDR3 spells CASSEARGRADEQYF. CDR3 DNA: TGTGCCAGCAGTGAAGCGCGCGGCAGGGCAGACGAGCAGTACTTC.

The V call is TRBV5-1, the J call TRBJ1-2, with TRBD1 as a possible D gene (6 bases). V was trimmed by 1 base and J by 3 bases, leaving 13 bases between them. CDR3 size: 15 residues. CDR1 and CDR2 (germline): SGHRS, YFSETQ. Written as DNA, the CDR3 is TGCGCCAGCAGCTTGATACAGGGAACAGACTATGGCTACACCTTC. Translated: CASSLIQGTDYGYTF.

This clone was picked up many times. The rearrangement links TRBV9 to TRBJ2-7; D is undetermined. The V end was cut by 0 bases, the J end by 3 bases, with 10 bases between. This CDR3 contains 14 residues. Germline V gene lookup returns CDR1 SGDLS and CDR2 YYNGEE. CDR3 in amino acids: CASSVVGSSYEQYF. CDR3 sequence (DNA): TGTGCCAGCAGCGTAGTTGGGTCTAGCTACGAGCAGTACTTC.

The chain couples TRBV9 to TRBJ2-1; no clear D gene. The CDR3 has 14 amino acids. The V gene lost 0 bases and the J gene lost 6 bases, with 10 bases spanning the gap. The germline V gene has CDR1 SGDLS and CDR2 YYNGEE. The CDR3 is CASSVVGSSNEQFF. The CDR3 DNA reads as TGTGCCAGCAGCGTAGTCGGTAGCTCCAATGAGCAGTTCTTC.

V and J are TRBV2 and TRBJ1-4; D possibly corresponds to TRBD1 (6 bases). Trimming shortened V by 8 bases and J by 4 bases, and 11 bases separated the two germline ends. The CDR3 length is 13 residues. Per germline, CDR1 SNHLY and CDR2 FYNNEI. The CDR3 reads CASRQEVNEKLFF. For the CDR3, the DNA is TGTGCCAGCCGACAGGAAGTTAATGAAAAACTGTTTTTT. Full variable domain (rest looked up from reference TRBV2 and TRBJ1-4): EPEVTQTPSHQVTQMGQEVILRCVPISNHLYFYWYRQILGQKVEFLVSFYNNEISEKSEIFDDQFSVERPDGSNFTLKIRSTKLEDSAMYFCASRQEVNEKLFFGSGTQLSVL.

The chain joins TRBV30 to TRBJ2-5, with D possibly TRBD1 on 6 matching bases. The germline V gene encodes CDR1 GTSNPN and CDR2 SVGIG (reference sequence). The CDR3 length is 13 residues. V gave up 6 bases and J gave up 2 bases, with 13 bases separating them. The CDR3 spells CACSTGRQETQYF. CDR3 nucleotides: TGTGCCTGCTCGACAGGCCGGCAAGAGACCCAGTACTTC.

J is TRBJ2-3 and V is TRBV6-1, with D possibly matching TRBD2 (6 bases). The CDR3 has 14 residues. V lost 6 bases to trimming and J lost 4 bases, with 14 bases between them. Germline V gives CDR1 MNHNS, CDR2 SASEGT. CDR3 region: CASSTTRGSDTQYF. The CDR3, as DNA: TGTGCCAGCAGCACGACCCGGGGGTCAGATACGCAGTATTTT.

The chain carries TRBV7-2 and TRBJ2-5, with 13 bases lining up with TRBD2. This CDR3 is built from 15 residues. J lost 5 bases, V lost 5 bases, and 5 bases had no gene match. The V gene's germline CDR1 is SGHTA and CDR2 FQGNSA. CDR3 loop: CASSGTSGIDETQYF. The CDR3 DNA sequence: TGTGCCAGCAGCGGGACTAGCGGGATCGATGAGACCCAGTACTTC.

The V gene is TRBV7-2, the J gene TRBJ2-5, with D unresolved. Trimming stripped 5 bases from V and 1 base from J, with 11 bases between. Germline V gene lookup returns CDR1 SGHTA and CDR2 FQGNSA. The CDR3 is 14 amino acids. Here the CDR3 reads CASSPRRVQETQYF. In DNA form, the CDR3 reads TGTGCCAGCAGCCCTCGGAGAGTCCAAGAGACCCAGTACTTC. The whole variable domain, filled in from reference TRBV7-2 and TRBJ2-5, reads GAGVSQSPSNKVTEKGKDVELRCDPISGHTALYWYRQSLGQGLEFLIYFQGNSAPDKSGLPSDRFSAERTGGSVSTLTIQRTQQEDSAVYLCASSPRRVQETQYFGPGTRLLVL.

V gene TRBV7-2 combines with J gene TRBJ2-3, with 12 bases lining up with TRBD2. V was clipped by 2 bases and J by 1 base; unmatched bases: 4. Germline V gene lookup returns CDR1 SGHTA and CDR2 FQGNSA. The CDR3 length is 17 residues. CDR3 nucleotides: TGTGCCAGCAGCTTATCCTCTAGCGGGGGGGGCACAGATACGCAGTATTTT. It encodes CASSLSSSGGGTDTQYF. Complete variable domain (other parts from reference TRBV7-2 and TRBJ2-3): GAGVSQSPSNKVTEKGKDVELRCDPISGHTALYWYRQSLGQGLEFLIYFQGNSAPDKSGLPSDRFSAERTGGSVSTLTIQRTQQEDSAVYLCASSLSSSGGGTDTQYFGPGTRLTVL.